What follows are 10 T cell receptor beta chains derived from one specimen sequenced in a study of tumor and adjacent non-tumor tissue in lung cancer. The template was RNA from unsorted bulk tissue. TCRbeta libraries were built with three rounds of nested PCR, modified from ARM-PCR. Each CDR3 protein gets one entry after TCRdb re-called the multiplex PCR reads with MiXCR. The table lists around 99,000 distinct CDR3 sequences, more than 60% of them singletons. Material: lung tumor tissue. These receptors came from a woman aged 55-70 years with non-small cell lung cancer.

The table lists this clonotype with many counts. The chain has TRBV2 and TRBJ2-2; D not resolved. This CDR3 contains 11 residues. From germline, CDR1 is SNHLY and CDR2 FYNNEI. Trimming removed 4 bases at V and 6 bases at J, with 3 bases between. CDR3 nucleotide sequence: TGTGCCAGCAGTGCGCCCGGGGAGCTGTTTTTT. Amino acid sequence: CASSAPGELFF.

In regard to this clonotype: A junction end diverges from the germline sequence, so it may reflect a read error. The chain is built from TRBV20-1 and TRBJ2-2; 10 nucleotides align to TRBD2. From germline, CDR1 is DFQATT and CDR2 SNEGSKA (reference sequence). The CDR3 length is 15 residues. CDR3 coding DNA: TGCAGTACCTGGCCAGCGGGGGGGGAAACCGGGGAGCTGTTATTT. It is translated as CSTWPAGGETGELLF.

Notes on this clonotype: One junction end disagrees with the germline gene, perhaps due to a read error. V and J are TRBV11-3 and TRBJ2-1, with 12 positions matching TRBD2. The CDR3 loop spans 17 amino acids. CDR1 is SGHNT and CDR2 is YENEEA in the germline V gene. CDR3 residues: CATSLVSTSGSHNEQFF. Here the CDR3 DNA reads TGTGCCACCAGCTTAGTGTCGACTAGCGGGAGCCACAATGAACAGTTCTTC.

This sequence joins TRBV11-2 and TRBJ2-7; the match to TRBD1 covers 7 bases. CDR3 length equals 13 residues. J gave up 8 bases and V 6 bases, and 10 bases lay outside the gene matches. Germline CDR1 and CDR2: SGHAT and FQNNGV. In nucleotides, the CDR3 is TGTGCCAGCAGTTTATCCACGGGACAGCAGCAGTACTTC. This translates into CASSLSTGQQQYF.

This clonotype has a single count. This likely comes from a read error, as the CDR3 has no conserved phenylalanine or tryptophan at its end. This chain joins TRBV11-2 and TRBJ1-1; D ambiguous. CDR3 length equals 15 residues. V was pared by 3 bases and J by 6 bases, with 17 bases between. Germline CDR1 is SGHAT and CDR2 is FQNNGV. Here the CDR3 reads CASSLTPGVNAEAFL. The CDR3 DNA follows: TGTGCCAGCAGCTTGACCCCCGGAGTAAACGCTGAAGCTTTCCTT.

Notes on this clonotype: Relative to the germline gene, one junction end is altered; a read error may explain this. The rearrangement links TRBV20-1 to TRBJ1-2, with 9 bases aligning to TRBD1. Germline CDR1 reads DFQATT; CDR2 reads SNEGSKA (reference sequence). This CDR3 region has 12 residues. The CDR3 loop is CSVRTGGYAYTF. The DNA of the CDR3 is TGCAGTGTTCGAACAGGGGGCTATGCCTACACCTTC.

On this clonotype itself: Relative to the germline gene, one junction end is altered; a read error may explain this. The V gene is TRBV11-2, the J gene TRBJ2-7; D possibly corresponds to TRBD2 (6 bases). Germline V gene sequence: CDR1 SGHAT, CDR2 FQNNGV. This CDR3 contains 14 residues. The CDR3 bases are TGTGTCAGCAGCCCCACTGGCGGGGTTTACGAGCAGTACTTC. It encodes CVSSPTGGVYEQYF.

As for this clonotype: The conserved phenylalanine or tryptophan normally closing the CDR3 is absent here, so this likely arose from a read error. The J gene is TRBJ2-5, the V gene TRBV5-4, with TRBD1 matching 7 bases. In germline, CDR1 is SGHNT, CDR2 YYREEE (reference sequence). The CDR3 has 16 residues. The CDR3 bases are TGTGCCAGCAGTTTGGAAGGGGGCCGGAGGAAGGAGACCCAGTACATC. This gives the protein CASSLEGGRRKETQYI.

Within the sample, this clonotype is medium-sized. The chain is built from TRBV4-3 and TRBJ1-1, with D possibly matching TRBD1 (5 bases). CDR1 LGHNA and CDR2 YSLEER come from the germline V gene. CDR3 size: 18 residues. The V end lost 0 bases, the J end lost 0 bases, and 17 bases lay between the germline ends. The CDR3 here is CASSQDLGLHLMNTEAFF. The CDR3 nucleotides are TGCGCCAGCAGCCAAGATCTGGGACTGCACTTGATGAACACTGAAGCTTTCTTT.

With respect to this clonotype: One end of the junction fails to match germline, which may point to a read error. The chain couples TRBV10-2 to TRBJ1-2; the match to TRBD1 covers 7 bases. This CDR3 spans 18 amino acids. CDR1 is WSHSY and CDR2 is SAAADI in the germline V gene. CDR3 loop: CASSESVRGQHLNYGYTF. CDR3 bases: TGTGCCAGCAGTGAGTCCGTGAGGGGGCAACACCTAAACTATGGCTACACCTTC.